Listed below are T cell receptor beta chains from one sample, sequenced in a study of cytomegalovirus exposure and HLA in healthy donors. The table came from immunoSEQ multiplex PCR; TCRdb's copy has only in-frame clones and leaves some out. The table has 140,000 to 150,000 clones, 60% to 80% seen once; the top ten hold about 4%. Sequencing used PBMCs. The receptors stem from a male donor in good health and CMV-seronegative. CDR3s include the opening cysteine and the closing phenylalanine or tryptophan. D genes are given only for firm matches. The listing skips clone size in some rows; elsewhere it reads once, few, many or a size class.

d_call	j_call	clone_size	v_call	cdr3_aa	cdr3_nt
-	TRBJ1-2	-	TRBV18	CASSPRQNYGYTF	TGTGCCAGCTCACCGAGACAGAACTATGGCTACACCTTC
TRBD2	TRBJ2-3	-	TRBV5-1	CASSIGLATTDTQYF	TGCGCCAGCAGCATCGGACTAGCGACAACAGATACGCAGTATTTT
-	TRBJ2-1	-	TRBV27	CASSYSRGFEQFF	TGTGCCAGCAGTTATTCCAGGGGATTTGAGCAGTTCTTC
-	TRBJ1-1	-	TRBV28	CASSLIGITEAFF	TGTGCCAGCAGTTTAATCGGTATCACTGAAGCTTTCTTT
-	TRBJ2-4	-	TRBV18	CASSPLHIAKNIQYF	TGTGCCAGCTCACCGCTTCACATAGCCAAAAACATTCAGTACTTC
TRBD2	TRBJ2-3	-	TRBV14	CASSRKRTSGRDTQYF	TGTGCCAGCAGCCGAAAGCGAACTAGCGGCAGAGATACGCAGTATTTT
-	TRBJ1-1	-	TRBV30	CASGETWGEAFF	TGTGCCTCGGGGGAAACCTGGGGTGAAGCTTTCTTT
TRBD2	TRBJ2-1	-	TRBV2	CASSGGTSGPVNEQFF	TGTGCCAGCAGTGGAGGGACTAGCGGGCCGGTCAATGAGCAGTTCTTC
TRBD2	TRBJ2-5	-	TRBV4-1	CASSQDRDGRGETQYF	TGCGCCAGCAGCCAAGATAGGGACGGGAGGGGAGAGACCCAGTACTTC
TRBD1	TRBJ2-7	-	TRBV27	CASSLSTGGYEQYF	TGTGCCAGCAGTTTAAGTACAGGGGGCTACGAGCAGTACTTC
-	TRBJ2-3	-	TRBV21-1	CASSHPASGTSTDTQYF	TGTGCCAGCAGCCACCCTGCTAGCGGAACTAGCACAGATACGCAGTATTTT
-	TRBJ2-7	-	TRBV6-6	CASSYSGDSTGQYF	TGTGCCAGCAGTTACTCGGGTGATTCTACGGGGCAGTACTTC
TRBD1	TRBJ1-5	once	TRBV2	CASSRQGVDSNQPQHF	TGTGCCAGCAGCAGACAGGGGGTCGATAGCAATCAGCCCCAGCATTTT
TRBD1	TRBJ2-1	-	TRBV7-3	CASNNDRGEQFF	TGTGCCAGCAATAATGACAGGGGCGAGCAGTTCTTC
-	TRBJ1-1	-	TRBV6-5	CASSYSRDLNTEAFF	TGTGCCAGCAGTTACTCACGAGACTTGAACACTGAAGCTTTCTTT
-	TRBJ1-1	few	TRBV21-1	CASSSIGGGTEAFF	TGTGCCAGCAGCAGTATCGGGGGGGGCACTGAAGCTTTCTTT
-	TRBJ2-6	-	TRBV27	CASSLYAGSGANVLTF	TGTGCCAGCAGTTTATATGCAGGGTCTGGGGCCAACGTCCTGACTTTC
-	TRBJ2-7	few	TRBV7-2	CASSAWRNYEQYF	TGTGCCAGCAGCGCCTGGCGGAACTACGAGCAGTACTTC
TRBD2	TRBJ2-2	-	TRBV2	CATGTTNTGELFF	TGTGCCACCGGGACTACCAACACCGGGGAGCTGTTTTTT
-	TRBJ1-5	-	TRBV15	CATSREAGNQPQHF	TGTGCCACCAGCAGAGAGGCGGGGAACCAGCCCCAGCATTTT
TRBD2	TRBJ2-2	-	TRBV7-9	CASSLYGSGSEAGELFF	TGTGCCAGCAGCCTCTATGGTAGCGGGAGCGAAGCCGGGGAGCTGTTTTTT
TRBD1	TRBJ2-3	-	TRBV2	CASRTGTGAADTQYF	TGTGCCAGCAGAACCGGGACAGGGGCTGCAGATACGCAGTATTTT
TRBD2	TRBJ2-7	-	TRBV5-4	CASSWGGTSGYEQYF	TGTGCCAGCAGCTGGGGGGGGACTAGCGGCTACGAGCAGTACTTC
-	TRBJ1-3	-	TRBV29-1	CSVRSSGNTIYF	TGCAGCGTCCGGAGCTCTGGAAACACCATATATTTT
TRBD1	TRBJ1-1	-	TRBV4-3	CASSRDRGRNTEAFF	TGCGCCAGCAGCCGAGACAGGGGCAGGAACACTGAAGCTTTCTTT
TRBD2	TRBJ2-3	few	TRBV4-1	CASSHLAGEADTQYF	TGCGCCAGCAGCCATTTAGCGGGAGAGGCAGATACGCAGTATTTT
TRBD1	TRBJ1-2	-	TRBV5-4	CASSLPGQGRYGYTF	TGTGCCAGCAGCTTACCGGGACAGGGACGATATGGCTACACCTTC
-	TRBJ2-3	-	TRBV10-3	CATKRQVQGTQYF	TGTGCCACCAAACGACAGGTGCAGGGTACGCAGTATTTT
TRBD2	TRBJ2-5	few	TRBV9	CASSVGRGGRETQYF	TGTGCCAGCAGCGTAGGGCGGGGGGGCCGGGAGACCCAGTACTTC
-	TRBJ2-1	-	TRBV14	CASSQASGGRQFF	TGTGCCAGCAGCCAGGCCTCCGGGGGGCGACAGTTCTTC
TRBD2	TRBJ2-3	-	TRBV6-1	CASSDQAGGDTDTQYF	TGTGCCAGCAGTGACCAAGCGGGAGGGGACACAGATACGCAGTATTTT
TRBD1	TRBJ2-2	-	TRBV9	CASSVATQGATGELFF	TGTGCCAGCAGCGTAGCTACGCAGGGGGCCACCGGGGAGCTGTTTTTT
-	TRBJ2-5	-	TRBV7-2	CASTPSAAQETQYF	TGTGCCAGCACTCCATCAGCGGCCCAGGAGACCCAGTACTTC
-	TRBJ2-2	-	TRBV11-2	CASSLLRVNTGELFF	TGTGCCAGCAGCTTACTCCGTGTGAACACCGGGGAGCTGTTTTTT
-	TRBJ2-3	-	TRBV7-9	CASSHEAGSGDTQYF	TGTGCCAGCAGCCACGAGGCGGGCTCGGGAGATACGCAGTATTTT
-	TRBJ1-2	-	TRBV29-1	CSVEVGRISSGYTF	TGCAGCGTTGAAGTCGGCAGGATTTCCTCTGGCTACACCTTC
-	TRBJ2-7	once	TRBV7-9	CASSFRSHAYEQYF	TGTGCCAGCAGCTTCCGGAGCCACGCCTACGAGCAGTACTTC
-	TRBJ1-5	few	TRBV14	CASSQTQGQPQHF	TGTGCCAGCAGTCAAACACAGGGACAGCCCCAGCATTTT
TRBD2	TRBJ2-7	-	TRBV5-1	CASSLGLAGTYEQYF	TGCGCCAGCAGCCTGGGACTAGCGGGAACCTACGAGCAGTACTTC
TRBD1	TRBJ1-2	-	TRBV25-1	CASRQQGAIYGYTF	TGTGCCAGCAGACAACAGGGGGCTATCTATGGCTACACCTTC
-	TRBJ1-3	-	TRBV6-1	CASRAGMNTIYF	TGTGCCAGCAGGGCGGGCATGAACACCATATATTTT
TRBD1	TRBJ2-7	-	TRBV6-1	CASSPGQPFYYEQYF	TGTGCCAGCAGCCCGGGACAGCCGTTTTACTACGAGCAGTACTTC
TRBD2	TRBJ2-3	-	TRBV6-1	CASSEAAGGFTDTQYF	TGTGCCAGCAGTGAAGCGGCGGGAGGGTTCACAGATACGCAGTATTTT
-	TRBJ2-1	few	TRBV6-1	CASSEALRDPPLGEQFF	TGTGCCAGCAGTGAAGCGCTTCGGGATCCTCCTCTTGGCGAGCAGTTCTTC
TRBD2	TRBJ2-1	-	TRBV6-6	CASSLEAGTSTEQFF	TGTGCCAGCAGTCTTGAGGCCGGGACTAGCACTGAGCAGTTCTTC
-	TRBJ2-6	-	TRBV9	CASTAGRDSGANVLTF	TGTGCCAGCACCGCAGGACGGGACTCTGGGGCCAACGTCCTGACTTTC
-	TRBJ1-5	-	TRBV9	CASSVGVQGNQPQHF	TGTGCCAGCAGCGTAGGGGTTCAGGGCAATCAGCCCCAGCATTTT
TRBD2	TRBJ2-3	-	TRBV29-1	CSVAGLSTDTQYF	TGCAGCGTAGCGGGACTTAGCACAGATACGCAGTATTTT
-	TRBJ1-5	few	TRBV9	CASSVDRYGPQHF	TGTGCCAGCAGCGTAGACAGGTATGGGCCCCAGCATTTT
-	TRBJ1-1	few	TRBV30	CAWRPQVNTEAFF	TGTGCCTGGAGACCCCAGGTGAACACTGAAGCTTTCTTT
TRBD2	TRBJ2-1	-	TRBV7-9	CSSSYWGGLAYNEQFF	TGTTCCAGCAGCTACTGGGGGGGGTTAGCCTACAATGAGCAGTTCTTC
TRBD1	TRBJ2-7	-	TRBV27	CASSIDRGGFSYEQYF	TGTGCCAGCAGTATAGACAGGGGGGGCTTCTCCTACGAGCAGTACTTC
TRBD1	TRBJ2-1	-	TRBV18	CASLTGTGGWNEQFF	TGTGCCAGCTTAACCGGGACAGGGGGCTGGAATGAGCAGTTCTTC